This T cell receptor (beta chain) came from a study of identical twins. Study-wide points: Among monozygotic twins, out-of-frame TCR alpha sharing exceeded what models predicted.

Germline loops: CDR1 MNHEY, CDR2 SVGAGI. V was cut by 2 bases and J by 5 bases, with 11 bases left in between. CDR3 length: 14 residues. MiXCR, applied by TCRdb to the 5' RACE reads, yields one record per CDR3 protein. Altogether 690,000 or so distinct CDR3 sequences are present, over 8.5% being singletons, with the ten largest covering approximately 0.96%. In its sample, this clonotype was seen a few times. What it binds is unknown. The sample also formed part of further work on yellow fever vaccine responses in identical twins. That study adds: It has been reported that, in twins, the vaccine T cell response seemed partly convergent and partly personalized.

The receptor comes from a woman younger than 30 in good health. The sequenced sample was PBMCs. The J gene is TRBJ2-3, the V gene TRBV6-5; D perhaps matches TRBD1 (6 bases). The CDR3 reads CASSYGTGQDTQYF. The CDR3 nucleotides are TGTGCCAGCAGTTACGGTACAGGGCAAGATACGCAGTATTTT.